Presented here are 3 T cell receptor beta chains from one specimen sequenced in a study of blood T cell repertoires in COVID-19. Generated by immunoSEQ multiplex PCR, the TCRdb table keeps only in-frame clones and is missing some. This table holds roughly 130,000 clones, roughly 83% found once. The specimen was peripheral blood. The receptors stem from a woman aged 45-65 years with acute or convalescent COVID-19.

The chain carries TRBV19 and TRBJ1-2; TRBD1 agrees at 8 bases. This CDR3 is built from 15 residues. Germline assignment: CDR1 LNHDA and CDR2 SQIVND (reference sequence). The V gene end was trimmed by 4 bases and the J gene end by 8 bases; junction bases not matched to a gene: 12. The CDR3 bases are TGTGCCAGTAGTACAAGACAGGGGATGACTAGGGGCTACACCTTC. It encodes CASSTRQGMTRGYTF.

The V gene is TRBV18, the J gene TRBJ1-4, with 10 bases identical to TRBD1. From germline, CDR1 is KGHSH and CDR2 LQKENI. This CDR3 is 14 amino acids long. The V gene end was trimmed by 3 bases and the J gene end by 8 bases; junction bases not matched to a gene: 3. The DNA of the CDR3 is TGTGCCAGCTCACCGGACAGGGGGGTCGAAAAACTGTTTTTT. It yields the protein CASSPDRGVEKLFF.

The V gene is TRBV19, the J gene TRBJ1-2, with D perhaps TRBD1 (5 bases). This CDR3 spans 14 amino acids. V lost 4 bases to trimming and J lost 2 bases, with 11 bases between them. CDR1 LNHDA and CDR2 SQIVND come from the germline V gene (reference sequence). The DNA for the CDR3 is TGTGCCAGTAGTAGGCAGGGCTCGAACTATGGCTACACCTTC. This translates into CASSRQGSNYGYTF.